The 3 T cell receptor beta chains given below trace back to one sample, sequenced in a study of T-cell reconstitution after alpha-beta-depleted transplantation in children. Preparation of the TCRbeta library involved a method that used unique molecular identifiers. TCRdb recomputed calls from the PCR reads with MiXCR, one row per CDR3 protein. The sample has around 960,000 distinct CDR3 sequences, roughly 31% seen once; the top ten hold roughly 31%. Sequencing was performed on PBMCs, mostly from graft donor cells, taken 360 days after TCRalphabeta/CD19-depleted stem cell transplant. Source of these receptors: a boy younger than two who had a stem cell transplant for SCID, so the T cells may come from the graft donor.

A few counts support this clonotype. The V call is TRBV10-2, the J call TRBJ2-1, with a possible D match to TRBD2 (6 bases). V lost 8 bases and J lost 4, with 12 bases in between. Per the germline V gene, CDR1 is WSHSY and CDR2 is SAAADI. The length of the CDR3 is 13 residues. The CDR3 region is CASLGTRYNEQFF. The CDR3 nucleotides are TGCGCCAGCCTCGGGACTCGATACAATGAGCAGTTCTTC.

This clonotype was recorded a few times. This chain links TRBV7-2 with TRBJ2-7; tentative D call: TRBD2 (6 bases). The CDR3 consists of 14 residues. Germline assignment: CDR1 SGHTA and CDR2 FQGNSA. V lost 0 bases and J lost 3, with 9 bases in between. For the CDR3, the DNA is TGTGCCAGCAGCTTAGCGGCGGGGAACTACGAGCAGTACTTC. It is translated as CASSLAAGNYEQYF.

This clonotype turned up a few times. The chain has TRBV7-7 and TRBJ2-2; 9 bases align to TRBD1. The germline V gene encodes CDR1 SSHAT and CDR2 FNYEAQ (reference sequence). V trimming: 7 bases; J trimming: 3 bases; junction bases outside the gene matches: 12. CDR3 length: 17 residues. The CDR3 loop reads CASTKSGTGLDTGELFF. CDR3 in DNA: TGTGCCAGCACCAAGTCCGGGACAGGGTTAGACACCGGGGAGCTGTTTTTT.